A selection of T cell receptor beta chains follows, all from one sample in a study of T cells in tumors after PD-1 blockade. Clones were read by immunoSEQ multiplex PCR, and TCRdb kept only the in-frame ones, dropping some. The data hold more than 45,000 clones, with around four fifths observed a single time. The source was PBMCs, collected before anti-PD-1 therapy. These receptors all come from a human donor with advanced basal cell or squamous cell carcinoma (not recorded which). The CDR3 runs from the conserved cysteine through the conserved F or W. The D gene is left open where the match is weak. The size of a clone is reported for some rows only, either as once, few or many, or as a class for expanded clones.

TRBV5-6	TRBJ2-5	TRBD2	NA	CASARTIAGSPETQYF	TGTGCCAGCGCTCGGACTATAGCGGGAAGCCCCGAGACCCAGTACTTC
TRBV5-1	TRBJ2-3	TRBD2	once	CASSVGSGGSDTQYF	TGCGCCAGCTCTGTCGGTAGCGGGGGCAGCGATACGCAGTATTTT
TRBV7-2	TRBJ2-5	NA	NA	CASLGGPGETQYF	TGTGCCAGCCTCGGAGGGCCCGGGGAGACCCAGTACTTC
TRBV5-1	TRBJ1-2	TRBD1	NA	CASSSLGSATGGFGYTF	TGCGCCAGCAGCTCATTGGGGTCCGCGACAGGGGGCTTCGGCTACACCTTC
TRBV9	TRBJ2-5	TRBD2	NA	CASSSGGWETQYF	TGTGCCAGCAGCTCGGGGGGTTGGGAGACCCAGTACTTC
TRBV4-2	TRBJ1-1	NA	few	CASSQDTRMRNTEAFF	TGTGCCAGCAGCCAAGATACGAGGATGAGGAACACTGAAGCTTTCTTT
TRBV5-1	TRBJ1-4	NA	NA	CASSLRGAHNEKLFF	TGCGCCAGCAGCTTGCGGGGGGCTCATAATGAAAAACTGTTTTTT
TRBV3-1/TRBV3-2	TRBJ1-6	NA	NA	CASSQPMGRDINSPLHF	TGTGCCAGCAGCCAACCAATGGGGAGGGATATTAATTCACCCCTCCACTTT
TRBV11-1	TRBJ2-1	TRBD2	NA	CASSFWREGNEQFF	TGTGCCAGCAGCTTTTGGCGGGAGGGCAATGAGCAGTTCTTC
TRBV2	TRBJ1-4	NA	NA	CASWGPGEREKLFF	TGTGCCAGCTGGGGACCAGGGGAACGGGAAAAACTGTTTTTT
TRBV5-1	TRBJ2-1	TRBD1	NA	CASSGGQGAWDEQFF	TGCGCCAGCAGCGGCGGACAGGGGGCATGGGATGAGCAGTTCTTC
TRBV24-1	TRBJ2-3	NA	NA	CASERAGTDTQYF	TGTGCCTCGGAGCGGGCTGGGACAGATACGCAGTATTTT
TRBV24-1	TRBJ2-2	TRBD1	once	CATSDPGTGGTGELFF	TGTGCCACCAGTGATCCCGGGACAGGGGGAACCGGGGAGCTGTTTTTT
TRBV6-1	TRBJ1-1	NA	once	CASSEGGGEFEAFF	TGTGCCAGCAGTGAAGGGGGGGGAGAATTCGAAGCTTTCTTT
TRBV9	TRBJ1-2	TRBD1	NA	CASSDRQGLDGYTF	TGTGCCAGCAGCGACAGACAGGGGTTAGATGGCTACACCTTC
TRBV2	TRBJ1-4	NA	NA	CASTLVREKLFF	TGTGCCAGCACCCTCGTAAGGGAAAAACTGTTTTTT
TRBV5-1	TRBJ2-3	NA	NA	CASSSWGSGGDTQYF	TGCGCCAGCAGCTCCTGGGGTAGCGGAGGAGATACGCAGTATTTT
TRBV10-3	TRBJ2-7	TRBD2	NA	CAISEALTSGGYEQYF	TGTGCCATCAGTGAGGCACTGACTAGCGGGGGGTACGAGCAGTACTTC
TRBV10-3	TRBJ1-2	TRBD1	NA	CAITTGQDGRGYTF	TGTGCCATCACCACAGGACAGGACGGCCGAGGCTACACCTTC
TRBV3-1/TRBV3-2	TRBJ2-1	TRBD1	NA	CASSQRQGWNEQFF	TGTGCCAGCAGCCAGAGACAGGGTTGGAATGAGCAGTTCTTC
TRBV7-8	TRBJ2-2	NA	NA	CASSLGGGGQITGELFF	TGTGCCAGCAGCTTAGGAGGAGGGGGACAGATAACCGGGGAGCTGTTTTTT
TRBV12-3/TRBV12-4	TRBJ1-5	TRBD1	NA	CASSSDRDQPQHF	TGTGCCAGCAGTTCGGACAGGGATCAGCCCCAGCATTTT
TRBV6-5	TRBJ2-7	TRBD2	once	CASSYSGRAVYEQYF	TGTGCCAGCAGTTACAGCGGGAGGGCCGTATACGAGCAGTACTTC
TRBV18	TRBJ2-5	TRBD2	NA	CASSPVLTSGGQETQYF	TGTGCCAGCTCACCAGTGTTGACTAGCGGGGGACAAGAGACCCAGTACTTC
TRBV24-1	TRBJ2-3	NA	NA	CATRQGDTQYF	TGTGCCACCAGACAGGGAGATACGCAGTATTTT
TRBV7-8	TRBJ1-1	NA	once	CASSSSEGGVQAEAFF	TGTGCCAGCAGCTCGTCGGAGGGGGGGGTACAGGCTGAAGCTTTCTTT
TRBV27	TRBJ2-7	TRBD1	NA	CASSNRGREQYF	TGTGCCAGCAGTAACAGGGGGCGCGAGCAGTACTTC
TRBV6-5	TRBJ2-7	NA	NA	CASSLLGPPGEQYF	TGTGCCAGCAGCCTTTTGGGGCCCCCCGGCGAGCAGTACTTC
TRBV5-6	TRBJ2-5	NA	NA	CASTPQRGETQYF	TGTGCCAGCACCCCTCAGAGGGGAGAGACCCAGTACTTC
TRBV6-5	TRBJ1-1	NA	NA	CASSYFAENTEAFF	TGTGCCAGCAGTTATTTTGCGGAGAACACTGAAGCTTTCTTT
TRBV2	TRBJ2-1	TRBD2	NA	CASSGIAGDLGEQFF	TGTGCCAGCAGTGGGATAGCGGGGGATCTGGGTGAGCAGTTCTTC
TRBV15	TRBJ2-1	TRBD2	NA	CATSSSSGNNEQFF	TGTGCCACCAGCAGTTCCAGCGGGAACAATGAGCAGTTCTTC
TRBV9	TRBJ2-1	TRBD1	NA	CASSVVGQGYEQFF	TGTGCCAGCAGCGTAGTGGGACAGGGGTATGAGCAGTTCTTC
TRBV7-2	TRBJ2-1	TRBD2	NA	CASSYTSGRANEQFF	TGTGCCAGCAGTTATACTAGCGGGAGGGCAAATGAGCAGTTCTTC
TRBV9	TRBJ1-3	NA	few	CASSAPPENTIYF	TGTGCCAGCAGCGCCCCCCCCGAAAACACCATATATTTT
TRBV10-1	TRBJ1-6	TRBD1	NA	CASSPPRPGQGCYNYNSPLHF	TGCGCCAGCAGCCCTCCTAGACCGGGACAGGGATGTTACAACTATAATTCACCCCTCCACTTT
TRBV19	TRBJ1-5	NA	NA	CASSIDHGAGGVQHF	TGTGCCAGTAGTATAGATCACGGGGCGGGAGGGGTCCAGCATTTT
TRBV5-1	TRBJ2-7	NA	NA	CASSYALVREQYF	TGCGCCAGCAGCTACGCCCTGGTGCGTGAGCAGTACTTC
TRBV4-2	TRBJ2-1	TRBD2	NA	CASSQRLAASSYNEQFF	TGTGCCAGCAGCCAGCGACTAGCGGCTAGCTCCTACAATGAGCAGTTCTTC
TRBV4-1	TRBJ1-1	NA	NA	CASSPATGWIEAFF	TGCGCCAGCAGCCCCGCAACGGGTTGGATTGAAGCTTTCTTT
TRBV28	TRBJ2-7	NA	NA	CASSLSLGYEQYF	TGTGCCAGCAGTTTATCCCTGGGTTACGAGCAGTACTTC
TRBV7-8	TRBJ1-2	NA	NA	CASSRAGARVLDSDF	TGTGCCAGCAGCCGAGCGGGGGCACGGGTGTTGGATAGTGACTTC
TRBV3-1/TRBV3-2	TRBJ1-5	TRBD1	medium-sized	CASSRTGNQPQHF	TGTGCCAGCAGTCGGACAGGGAATCAGCCCCAGCATTTT
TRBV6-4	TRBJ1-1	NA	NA	CASSDPRTAMNTEAFF	TGTGCCAGCAGTGACCCTAGGACGGCCATGAACACTGAAGCTTTCTTT
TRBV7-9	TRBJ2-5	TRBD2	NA	CASNPGLAGGETQYF	TGTGCCAGCAACCCCGGGCTAGCGGGAGGAGAGACCCAGTACTTC
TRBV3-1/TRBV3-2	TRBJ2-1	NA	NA	CASSQVGRRFF	TGTGCCAGCAGCCAAGTAGGGAGGCGGTTCTTC
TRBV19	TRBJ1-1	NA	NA	CASSITGNTEAFF	TGTGCCAGTAGTATCACAGGGAACACTGAAGCTTTCTTT
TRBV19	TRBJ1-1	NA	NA	CASKSKSQGTTEAFF	TGTGCCAGTAAGTCGAAGTCCCAGGGCACAACTGAAGCTTTCTTT
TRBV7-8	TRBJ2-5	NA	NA	CASSFGSSGPEETQYF	TGTGCCAGCAGCTTCGGGTCCTCGGGACCCGAAGAGACCCAGTACTTC
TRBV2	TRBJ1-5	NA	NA	CASSEARTSNQPQHF	TGTGCCAGCAGTGAAGCCCGTACAAGCAATCAGCCCCAGCATTTT
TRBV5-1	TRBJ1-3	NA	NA	CASSLVGASGNTIYF	TGCGCCAGCAGCTTGGTCGGGGCTTCAGGAAACACCATATATTTT
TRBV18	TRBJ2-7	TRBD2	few	CASSTTSGGENEQYF	TGTGCCAGCTCAACCACTAGCGGGGGGGAAAACGAGCAGTACTTC
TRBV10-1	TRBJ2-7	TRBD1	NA	CASLCHLGTGNYEQYF	TGCGCCAGCCTCTGCCATCTCGGGACAGGGAACTACGAGCAGTACTTC
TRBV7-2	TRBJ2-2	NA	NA	CASSSQEGAGELFF	TGTGCCAGCAGCTCGCAGGAGGGGGCCGGGGAGCTGTTTTTT
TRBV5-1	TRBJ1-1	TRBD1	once	CASTLGQGVTTEAFF	TGCGCCAGCACCCTGGGACAGGGGGTCACCACTGAAGCTTTCTTT
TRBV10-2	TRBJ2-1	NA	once	CASSEQLNEQFF	TGCGCCAGCAGTGAACAGCTTAATGAGCAGTTCTTC
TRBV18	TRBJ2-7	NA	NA	CASSPPERPNYEQYF	TGTGCCAGCTCACCACCCGAGCGGCCAAACTACGAGCAGTACTTC
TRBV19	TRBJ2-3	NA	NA	CASSSPRDLQGDTQYF	TGTGCCAGTAGTTCCCCCCGGGACCTCCAGGGAGATACGCAGTATTTT
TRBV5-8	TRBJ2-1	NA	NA	CASSLSQYFNEQFF	TGTGCCAGCAGCTTGAGTCAGTACTTCAATGAGCAGTTCTTC
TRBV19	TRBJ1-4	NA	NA	CASSGSRGATNEKLFF	TGTGCCAGTAGTGGCAGCCGTGGGGCAACTAATGAAAAACTGTTTTTT